Sequencing of this T cell receptor (beta chain) was carried out in a study of CD8 T cells in Susac syndrome. Study conclusions and caveats: A relatively small number of individuals underwent TCR sequencing and HLA analysis.

A quantity of roughly 0.5 to 1 ug RNA underwent reverse transcription using random hexamers. Amplification of the TCR beta CDR3 was carried out by immunoSEQ multiplex PCR, which spanned a total of 54 Vbeta and 13 Jbeta segments. One entry per CDR3 protein results from TCRdb running MiXCR on the immunoSEQ multiplex PCR reads. The sample has some 200,000 distinct CDR3 sequences, roughly 90% seen once. CD8+ and CD4+ T cells from blood underwent TCR beta sequencing. This CDR3 is 14 amino acids long. CDR1 SEHNR and CDR2 FQNEAQ come from the germline V gene (reference sequence). Trimming stripped 7 bases from V and 2 bases from J, with 15 bases between. With regard to this clonotype: The antigen is not known.

The chain employs TRBV7-9 and TRBJ2-7, with D perhaps matching TRBD1 or TRBD2 (5 bases each). Sequenced input: CD8+ T cells from PBMCs. The sequence derives from a human donor with multiple sclerosis. CDR3 region: CASTTSVGAYEQYF. CDR3 in DNA: TGTGCCAGCACCACGTCGGTGGGGGCCTACGAGCAGTACTTC.